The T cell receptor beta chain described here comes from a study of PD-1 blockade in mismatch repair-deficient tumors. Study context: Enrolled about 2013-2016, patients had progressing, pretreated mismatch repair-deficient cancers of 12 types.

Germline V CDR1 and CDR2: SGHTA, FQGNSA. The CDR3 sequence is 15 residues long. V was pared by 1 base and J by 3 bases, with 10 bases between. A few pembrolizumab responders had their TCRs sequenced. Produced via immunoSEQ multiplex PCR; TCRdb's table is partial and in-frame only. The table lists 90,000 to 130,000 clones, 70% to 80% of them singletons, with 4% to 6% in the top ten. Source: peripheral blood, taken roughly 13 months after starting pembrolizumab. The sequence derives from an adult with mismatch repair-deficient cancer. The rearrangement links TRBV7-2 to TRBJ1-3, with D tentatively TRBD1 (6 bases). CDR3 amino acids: CASSLVGADGNTIYF. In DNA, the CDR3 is TGTGCCAGCAGCTTAGTGGGGGCAGATGGAAACACCATATATTTT.